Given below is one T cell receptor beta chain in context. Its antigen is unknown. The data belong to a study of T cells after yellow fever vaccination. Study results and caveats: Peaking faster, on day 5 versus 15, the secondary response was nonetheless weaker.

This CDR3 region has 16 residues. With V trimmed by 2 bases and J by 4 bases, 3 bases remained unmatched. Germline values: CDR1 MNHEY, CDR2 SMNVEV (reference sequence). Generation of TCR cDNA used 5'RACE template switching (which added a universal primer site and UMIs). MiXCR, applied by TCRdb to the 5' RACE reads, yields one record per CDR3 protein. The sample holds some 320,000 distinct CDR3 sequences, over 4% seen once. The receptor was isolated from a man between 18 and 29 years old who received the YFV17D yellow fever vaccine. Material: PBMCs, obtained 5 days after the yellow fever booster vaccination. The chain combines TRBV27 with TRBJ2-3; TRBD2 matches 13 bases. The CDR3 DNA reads TGTGCCAGCAGTTTACTACTAGCGGGGGGGCCAGATACGCAGTATTTT. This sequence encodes CASSLLLAGGPDTQYF.